This entry concerns a single T cell receptor beta chain. As originally analysed: Reference gene primer amplification gave nucleated cell count estimates. TCRdb's copy holds only in-frame clones and misses some; the assay was immunoSEQ multiplex PCR. V and J calls and clone size are those listed in that table; D and trimming were worked out from the DNA. The data contain hundreds of thousands of clones, over 80% of them singletons. This specimen comes from a study of blood T cell repertoires in COVID-19. On the study more broadly: Samples of COVID-19 (acute and convalescent) were obtained from the United States, Italy and Spain. PBMCs, B-cell-depleted T cells, or T cells provided the cDNA or gDNA that made up the material.

The CDR3 sequence is 17 residues long. V was cut by 1 base and J by 2 bases, with 20 bases left in between. From germline, CDR1 is GTSNPN and CDR2 SVGIG (reference sequence). Seattle researchers signed up patients amid active infection and tracked them longitudinally. This clonotype was obtained from a woman in her 30s with COVID-19, enrolled during active disease. The sample taken for sequencing was peripheral blood. The chain combines TRBV30 with TRBJ1-1; D is perhaps TRBD1 (6 bases). Here the CDR3 reads CAWSAAPNAQGNTEAFF. As DNA, the CDR3 is TGTGCCTGGAGTGCGGCCCCCAACGCACAGGGCAACACTGAAGCTTTCTTT. Combining the CDR3 with reference TRBV30 and TRBJ1-1 gives the whole variable domain SQTIHQWPATLVQPVGSPLSLECTVEGTSNPNLYWYRQAAGRGLQLLFYSVGIGQISSEVPQNLSASRPQDRQFILSSKKLLLSDSGFYLCAWSAAPNAQGNTEAFFGQGTRLTVV.